The present T cell receptor beta chain was sequenced within a study of shared clonotypes between healthy human individuals. This clone was found a few times. Its antigen is undetermined. CDR3 length equals 13 residues. Trimming took 10 bases from V and 6 from J; bases not matched to a gene: 12. In germline, CDR1 is MDHEN, CDR2 SYDVKM. Overall study results and limits: Lower generation probabilities were found for non-shared clonotypes than for those shared by all four donors.

Donors included only healthy HIV-negative adults lacking recent acute infections or vaccinations. Profiling relied on immunoSEQ multiplex PCR, and the TCRdb table lists in-frame clones only, not all of them. The table includes 950,000 to 1,100,000 clones, about three quarters detected once. Input material: memory CD4+ T cells sorted from blood. Documented subset: CD45RA-negative fraction. The chain couples TRBV28 to TRBJ2-7, with 7 bases fitting TRBD1. The TCR originated in a man between 18 and 35 years old in good health. The CDR3 region is CATRRQGGVEQYF. The DNA of the CDR3 is TGTGCCACGAGGAGACAGGGTGGGGTCGAGCAGTACTTC.